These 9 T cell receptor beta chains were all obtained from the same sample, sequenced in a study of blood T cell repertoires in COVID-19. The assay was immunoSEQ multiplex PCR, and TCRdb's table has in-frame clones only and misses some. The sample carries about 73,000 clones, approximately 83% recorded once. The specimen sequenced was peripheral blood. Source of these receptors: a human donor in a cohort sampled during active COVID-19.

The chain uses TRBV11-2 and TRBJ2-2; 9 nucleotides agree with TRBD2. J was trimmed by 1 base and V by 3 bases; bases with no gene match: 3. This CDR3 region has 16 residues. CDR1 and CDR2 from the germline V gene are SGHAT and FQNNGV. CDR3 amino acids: CASSFTSGWNTGELFF. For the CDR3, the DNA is TGTGCCAGCAGCTTTACTAGCGGGTGGAACACCGGGGAGCTGTTTTTT. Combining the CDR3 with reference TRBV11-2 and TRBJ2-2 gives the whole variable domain EAGVAQSPRYKIIEKRQSVAFWCNPISGHATLYWYQQILGQGPKLLIQFQNNGVVDDSQLPKDRFSAERLKGVDSTLKIQPAKLEDSAVYLCASSFTSGWNTGELFFGEGSRLTVL.

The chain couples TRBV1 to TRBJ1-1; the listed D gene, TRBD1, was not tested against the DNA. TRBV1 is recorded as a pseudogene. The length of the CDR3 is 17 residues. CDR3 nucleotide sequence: TGCACCAGCAGCCAAGAGAGGCCCACAGGGGGTCGGACTGAAGCTTTCTTT. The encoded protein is CTSSQERPTGGRTEAFF.

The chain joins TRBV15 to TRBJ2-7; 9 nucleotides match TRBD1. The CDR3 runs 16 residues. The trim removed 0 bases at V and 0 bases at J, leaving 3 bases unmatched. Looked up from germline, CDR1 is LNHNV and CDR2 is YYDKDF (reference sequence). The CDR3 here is CATSRDRDRASYEQYF. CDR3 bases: TGTGCCACCAGCAGAGATCGGGACAGGGCCTCCTACGAGCAGTACTTC.

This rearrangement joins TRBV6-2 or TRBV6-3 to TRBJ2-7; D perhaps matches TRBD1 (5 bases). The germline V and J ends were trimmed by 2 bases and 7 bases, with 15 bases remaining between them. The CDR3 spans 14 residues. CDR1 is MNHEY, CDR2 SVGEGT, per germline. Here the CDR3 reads CASSYRGSFGEQYF. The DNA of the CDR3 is TGTGCCAGCAGTTACAGGGGCTCCTTTGGGGAGCAGTACTTC.

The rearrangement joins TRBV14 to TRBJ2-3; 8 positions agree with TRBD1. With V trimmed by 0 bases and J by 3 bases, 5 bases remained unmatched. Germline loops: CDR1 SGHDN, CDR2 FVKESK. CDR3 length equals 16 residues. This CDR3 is CASSQEGRGLTDTQYF. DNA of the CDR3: TGTGCCAGCAGCCAAGAGGGCAGGGGGCTAACAGATACGCAGTATTTT.

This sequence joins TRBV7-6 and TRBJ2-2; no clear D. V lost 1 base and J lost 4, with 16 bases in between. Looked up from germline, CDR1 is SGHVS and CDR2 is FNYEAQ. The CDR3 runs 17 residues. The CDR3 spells CASSLDPTQSPTGELFF. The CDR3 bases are TGTGCCAGCAGCTTAGACCCGACACAAAGTCCCACCGGGGAGCTGTTTTTT.

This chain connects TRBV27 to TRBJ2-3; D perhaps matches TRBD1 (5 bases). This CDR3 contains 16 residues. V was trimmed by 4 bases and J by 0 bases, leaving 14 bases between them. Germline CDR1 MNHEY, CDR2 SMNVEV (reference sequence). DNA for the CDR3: TGTGCCAGCAGTTGGTCCCCTCAGGGAAGCACAGATACGCAGTATTTT. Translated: CASSWSPQGSTDTQYF.

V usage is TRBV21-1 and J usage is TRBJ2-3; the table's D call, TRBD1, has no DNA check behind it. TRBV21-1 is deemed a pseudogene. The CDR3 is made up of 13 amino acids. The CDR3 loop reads CASSGQGPDTQYF. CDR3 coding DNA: TGTGCCAGCAGCGGACAGGGCCCAGATACGCAGTATTTT.

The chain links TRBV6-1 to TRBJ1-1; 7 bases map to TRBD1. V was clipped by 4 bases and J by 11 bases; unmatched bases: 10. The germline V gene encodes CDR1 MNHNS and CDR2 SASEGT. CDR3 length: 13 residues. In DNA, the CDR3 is TGTGCCAGCAGTGGAGCGAGGACAGGCTGGGCTTTCTTT. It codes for CASSGARTGWAFF.